Below, one T cell receptor beta chain is given with its context. Its cognate antigen is unknown. This CDR3 comprises 14 residues. Per the germline V gene, CDR1 is SGHRS and CDR2 is YFSETQ. The ends were cut back, 4 bases at V and 3 bases at J, with 13 bases in the middle. The data were taken from a study of Ad26.COV2.S vaccination and SARS-CoV-2 variants. General study results and limits: Vaccine recipients showed a spike-specific TCR breadth that was higher than in placebo recipients.

Clones were read by immunoSEQ multiplex PCR, and TCRdb kept only the in-frame ones, dropping some. The data show tens of thousands of clones, under 90% seen once. The input for sequencing was peripheral blood, taken after recovery from COVID-19. The V and J genes are TRBV5-1 and TRBJ1-1; TRBD1 might be the D (5 bases). This sequence originates from a human donor who had recovered from COVID-19. CDR3 residues: CASSIARGDTEAFF. The CDR3 nucleotides are TGCGCCAGCAGCATAGCCCGGGGGGACACTGAAGCTTTCTTT.